These 4 T cell receptor beta chains came from one sample sequenced in a study of blood T cell repertoires in COVID-19. TCRdb's table, derived via immunoSEQ multiplex PCR, lists solely in-frame clones and lacks some. The sample lists 80,000 to 100,000 clones; 70% to 90% were seen once. Sequencing used peripheral blood. These receptors were obtained from a human donor with COVID-19, enrolled during active disease. The donor label of this sample is uncertain.

The gene calls are TRBV10-3 and TRBJ1-2; D remains ambiguous. The CDR3 sequence is 13 residues long. Germline loops: CDR1 ENHRY, CDR2 SYGVKD. V lost 5 bases and J 0 bases, leaving 7 bases between the germline ends. The CDR3 region is CAISREANYGYTF. For the CDR3, the DNA is TGTGCCATCAGTCGCGAAGCTAACTATGGCTACACCTTC.

J is TRBJ2-3 and V is TRBV19, with 8 bases matching TRBD2. The germline CDR1 and CDR2 sequences are LNHDA and SQIVND (reference sequence). Unmatched junction bases numbered 6, after V lost 6 bases and J lost 4 bases. The CDR3 loop spans 14 amino acids. CDR3 in DNA: TGTGCCAGTAGGCGACGGGAGGGCCCAGATACGCAGTATTTT. Translated, it gives CASRRREGPDTQYF.

The chain carries TRBV19 and TRBJ1-5; 7 bases are shared with TRBD1. The germline CDR1 and CDR2 sequences are LNHDA and SQIVND (reference sequence). The length of the CDR3 is 15 residues. V lost 7 bases to trimming and J lost 3 bases; unmatched junction nucleotides: 9. CDR3 residues: CASNSDRAYNQPQHF. DNA of the CDR3: TGTGCCAGTAATTCCGACAGGGCTTACAATCAGCCCCAGCATTTT.

The chain combines TRBV3-1 (or the pseudogene TRBV3-2) with TRBJ2-1; D is ambiguous. Trimming removed 0 bases from V and 8 bases from J, with 5 bases in between. The germline gives CDR1 LGHDT, CDR2 YNNKEL (reference sequence). This CDR3 comprises 12 residues. In nucleotides, the CDR3 is TGTGCCAGCAGCCAAGAAAGAGATGAGCAGTTCTTC. It yields the protein CASSQERDEQFF.